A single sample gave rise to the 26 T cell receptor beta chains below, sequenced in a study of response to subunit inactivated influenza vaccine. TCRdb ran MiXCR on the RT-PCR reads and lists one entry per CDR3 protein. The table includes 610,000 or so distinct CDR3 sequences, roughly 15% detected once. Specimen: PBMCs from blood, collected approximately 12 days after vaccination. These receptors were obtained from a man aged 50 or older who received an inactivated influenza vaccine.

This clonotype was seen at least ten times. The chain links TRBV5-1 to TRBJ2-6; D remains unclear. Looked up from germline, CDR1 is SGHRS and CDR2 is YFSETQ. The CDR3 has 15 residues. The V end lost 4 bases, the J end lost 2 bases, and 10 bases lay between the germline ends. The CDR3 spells CASSLRVTGANVLTF. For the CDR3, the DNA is TGCGCCAGCAGCCTAAGGGTAACTGGGGCCAACGTCCTGACTTTC.

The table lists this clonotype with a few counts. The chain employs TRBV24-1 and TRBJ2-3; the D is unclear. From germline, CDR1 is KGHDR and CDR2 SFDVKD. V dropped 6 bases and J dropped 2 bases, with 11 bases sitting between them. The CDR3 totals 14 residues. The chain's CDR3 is CATSRANPTDTQYF. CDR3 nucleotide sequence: TGTGCCACCAGTCGCGCGAACCCCACAGATACGCAGTATTTT.

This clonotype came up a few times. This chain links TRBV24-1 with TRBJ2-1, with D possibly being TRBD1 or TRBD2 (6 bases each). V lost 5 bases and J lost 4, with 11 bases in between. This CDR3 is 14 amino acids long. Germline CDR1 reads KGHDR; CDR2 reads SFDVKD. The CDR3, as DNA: TGTGCCACCAGTGCTCAGGGGAGGTACAATGAGCAGTTCTTC. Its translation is CATSAQGRYNEQFF.

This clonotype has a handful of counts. CDR3 residues: CASSPGASGGEETQYF. In DNA form, the CDR3 reads TGCGCCAGCAGCCCTGGTGCTAGCGGGGGGGAAGAGACCCAGTACTTC. This chain links TRBV5-1 with TRBJ2-5, with TRBD2 matching over 12 bases. The CDR3 has 16 amino acids. The V gene's germline CDR1 is SGHRS and CDR2 YFSETQ. The J segment lost 3 bases and the V segment lost 4 bases, leaving 7 bases of the junction unmatched. The full variable domain, rest sourced from reference TRBV5-1 and TRBJ2-5, is KAGVTQTPRYLIKTRGQQVTLSCSPISGHRSVSWYQQTPGQGLQFLFEYFSETQRNKGNFPGRFSGRQFSNSRSEMNVSTLELGDSALYLCASSPGASGGEETQYFGPGTRLLVL.

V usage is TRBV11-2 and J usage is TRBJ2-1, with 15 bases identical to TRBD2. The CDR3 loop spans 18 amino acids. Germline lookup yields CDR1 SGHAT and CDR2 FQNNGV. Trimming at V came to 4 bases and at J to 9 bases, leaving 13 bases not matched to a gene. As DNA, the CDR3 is TGTGCCAGCAGCTCACCCCCAGGGACTAGCGGGAGGCTAGCTGAGCAGTTCTTC. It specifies CASSSPPGTSGRLAEQFF.

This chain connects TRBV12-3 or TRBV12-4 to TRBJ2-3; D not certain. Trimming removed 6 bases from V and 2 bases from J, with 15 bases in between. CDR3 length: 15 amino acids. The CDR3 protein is CASRPGALLTDTQYF. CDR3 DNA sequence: TGTGCCAGCAGGCCCGGAGCCCTACTCACAGATACGCAGTATTTT.

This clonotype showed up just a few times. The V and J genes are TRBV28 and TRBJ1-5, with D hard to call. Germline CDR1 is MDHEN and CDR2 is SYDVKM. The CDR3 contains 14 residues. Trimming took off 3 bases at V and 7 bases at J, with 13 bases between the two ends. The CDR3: CASSFGLRGQPQHF. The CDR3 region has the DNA TGTGCCAGCAGTTTTGGTCTCAGAGGGCAGCCCCAGCATTTT.

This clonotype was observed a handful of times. This CDR3 reads CASSQGDHNSPLHF. DNA for the CDR3: TGTGCCAGCAGCCAAGGGGACCATAATTCACCCCTCCACTTT. This chain uses TRBV3-1 with TRBJ1-6, with TRBD1 as a possible D gene (5 bases). The CDR3 runs 14 residues. The V end lost 1 base, the J end lost 5 bases, and 6 bases lay between the germline ends. Per germline, CDR1 LGHDT and CDR2 YNNKEL (reference sequence).

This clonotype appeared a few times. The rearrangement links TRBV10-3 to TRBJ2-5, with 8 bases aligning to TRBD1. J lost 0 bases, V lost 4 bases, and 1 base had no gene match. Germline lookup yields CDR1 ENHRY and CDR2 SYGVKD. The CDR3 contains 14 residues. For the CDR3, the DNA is TGTGCCATCAGTGGGGACAGGAACCAAGAGACCCAGTACTTC. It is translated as CAISGDRNQETQYF.

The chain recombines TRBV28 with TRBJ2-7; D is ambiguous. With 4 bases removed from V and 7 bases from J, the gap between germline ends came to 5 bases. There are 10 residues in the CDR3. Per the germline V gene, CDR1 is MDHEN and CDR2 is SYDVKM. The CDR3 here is CASSSREQYF. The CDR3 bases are TGTGCCAGCAGTTCCAGAGAGCAGTACTTC.

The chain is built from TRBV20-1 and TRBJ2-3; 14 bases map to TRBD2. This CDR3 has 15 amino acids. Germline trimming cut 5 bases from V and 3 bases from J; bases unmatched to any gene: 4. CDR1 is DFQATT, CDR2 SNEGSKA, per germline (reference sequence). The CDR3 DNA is TGCAGTGCTTGGGGACTAGCGGGAGTGACAGATACGCAGTATTTT. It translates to CSAWGLAGVTDTQYF.

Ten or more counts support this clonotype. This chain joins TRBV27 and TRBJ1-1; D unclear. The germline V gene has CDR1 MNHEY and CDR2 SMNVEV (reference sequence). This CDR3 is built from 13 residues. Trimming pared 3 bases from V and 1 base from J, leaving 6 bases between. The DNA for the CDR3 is TGTGCCAGCAGTTTCCAGCGGAACACTGAAGCTTTCTTT. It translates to CASSFQRNTEAFF.

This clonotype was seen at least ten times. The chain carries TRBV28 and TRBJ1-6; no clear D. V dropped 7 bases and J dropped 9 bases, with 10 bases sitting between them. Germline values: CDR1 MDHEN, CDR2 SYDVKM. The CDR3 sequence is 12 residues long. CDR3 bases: TGTGCCAGCAATAACGACCCTTCACCCCTCCACTTT. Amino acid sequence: CASNNDPSPLHF.

CDR3 sequence (DNA): TGTGCCAGCAGCCTGGGCGTTGGAGGGGGAGAGACCCAGTACTTC. Its protein is CASSLGVGGGETQYF. The chain combines TRBV7-9 with TRBJ2-5, with D perhaps TRBD1 or TRBD2 (6 bases each). Deletions cut 5 bases from V and 4 bases from J, with 17 bases between. The length of the CDR3 is 15 residues. Per germline, CDR1 SEHNR and CDR2 FQNEAQ (reference sequence).

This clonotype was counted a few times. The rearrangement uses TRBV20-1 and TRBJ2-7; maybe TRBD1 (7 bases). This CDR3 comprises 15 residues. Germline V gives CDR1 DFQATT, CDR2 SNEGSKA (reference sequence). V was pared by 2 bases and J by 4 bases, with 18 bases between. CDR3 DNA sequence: TGCAGTGCTAGACCTCCAGGGGGGCTTCGGTACGAGCAGTACTTC. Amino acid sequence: CSARPPGGLRYEQYF.

Here the CDR3 DNA reads TGTGCCAGCAGCCAAGTTTATGGAAACACCATATATTTT. Translated, it gives CASSQVYGNTIYF. The J gene is TRBJ1-3, the V gene TRBV3-1; no clear D. Germline V lookup: CDR1 LGHDT, CDR2 YNNKEL (reference sequence). The V end lost 1 base, the J end lost 3 bases, and 4 bases lay between the germline ends. CDR3 length: 13 amino acids.

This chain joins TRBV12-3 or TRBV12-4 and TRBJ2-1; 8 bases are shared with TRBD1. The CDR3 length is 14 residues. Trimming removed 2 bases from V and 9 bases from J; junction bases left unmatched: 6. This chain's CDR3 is CASSLFQGAIEQFF. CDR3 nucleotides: TGTGCCAGCAGTTTATTCCAGGGGGCGATTGAGCAGTTCTTC.

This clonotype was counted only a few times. The CDR3: CASSFSGREYTEAFF. In DNA form, the CDR3 reads TGTGCCAGCAGCTTTAGTGGCAGGGAGTACACTGAAGCTTTCTTT. The chain uses TRBV7-2 and TRBJ1-1, with a possible D match to TRBD1 (5 bases). This CDR3 is built from 15 residues. The V and J ends lost 3 bases and 3 bases respectively, with 14 bases between them. In germline, CDR1 is SGHTA, CDR2 FQGNSA. The complete variable domain, with remaining parts taken from reference TRBV7-2 and TRBJ1-1, reads GAGVSQSPSNKVTEKGKDVELRCDPISGHTALYWYRQSLGQGLEFLIYFQGNSAPDKSGLPSDRFSAERTGGSVSTLTIQRTQQEDSAVYLCASSFSGREYTEAFFGQGTRLTVV.

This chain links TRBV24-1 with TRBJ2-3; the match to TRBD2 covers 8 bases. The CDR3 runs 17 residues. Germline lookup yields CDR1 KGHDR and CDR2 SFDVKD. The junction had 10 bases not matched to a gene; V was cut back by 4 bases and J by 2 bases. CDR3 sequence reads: CATSDAGTRLNTDTQYF. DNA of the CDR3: TGTGCCACCAGTGACGCCGGGACTAGACTAAACACAGATACGCAGTATTTT.

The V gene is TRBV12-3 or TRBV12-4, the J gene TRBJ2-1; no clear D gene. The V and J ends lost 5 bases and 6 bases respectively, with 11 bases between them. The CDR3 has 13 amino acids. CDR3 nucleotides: TGTGCCAGCAGTCCCCCGGAGCCCAATGAGCAGTTCTTC. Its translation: CASSPPEPNEQFF.

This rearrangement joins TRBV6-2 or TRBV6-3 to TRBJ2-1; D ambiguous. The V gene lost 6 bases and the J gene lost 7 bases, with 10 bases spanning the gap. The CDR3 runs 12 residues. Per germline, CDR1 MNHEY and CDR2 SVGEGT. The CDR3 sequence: CASSTGPNEQFF. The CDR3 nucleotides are TGTGCCAGCAGCACCGGGCCTAATGAGCAGTTCTTC.

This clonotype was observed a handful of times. The CDR3 bases are TGTGCCAGCAGCTTAGCGGGGACCGGGGGCTATGAGCAGTTCTTC. It translates to CASSLAGTGGYEQFF. This chain joins TRBV7-2 and TRBJ2-1; the D call may be TRBD1 or TRBD2 (6 bases each). The CDR3 is made up of 15 amino acids. Germline V gene lookup returns CDR1 SGHTA and CDR2 FQGNSA. Trimming removed 0 bases from V and 8 bases from J, with 14 bases in between. The full variable domain, its missing parts supplied by reference TRBV7-2 and TRBJ2-1, is GAGVSQSPSNKVTEKGKDVELRCDPISGHTALYWYRQSLGQGLEFLIYFQGNSAPDKSGLPSDRFSAERTGGSVSTLTIQRTQQEDSAVYLCASSLAGTGGYEQFFGPGTRLTVL.

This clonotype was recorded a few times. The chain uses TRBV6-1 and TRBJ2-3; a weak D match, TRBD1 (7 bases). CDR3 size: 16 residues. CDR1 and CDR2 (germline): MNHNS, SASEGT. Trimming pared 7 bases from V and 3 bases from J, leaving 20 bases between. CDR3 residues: CASTLGPPGGTDTQYF. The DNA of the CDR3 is TGTGCCAGCACCTTGGGGCCGCCAGGGGGGACAGATACGCAGTATTTT.

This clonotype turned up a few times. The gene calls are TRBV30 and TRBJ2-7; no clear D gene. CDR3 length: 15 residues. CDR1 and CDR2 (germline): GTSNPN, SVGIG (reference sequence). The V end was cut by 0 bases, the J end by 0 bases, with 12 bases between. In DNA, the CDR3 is TGTGCCTGGAGTGTACGCGTGACATTCTCCTACGAGCAGTACTTC. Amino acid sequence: CAWSVRVTFSYEQYF.

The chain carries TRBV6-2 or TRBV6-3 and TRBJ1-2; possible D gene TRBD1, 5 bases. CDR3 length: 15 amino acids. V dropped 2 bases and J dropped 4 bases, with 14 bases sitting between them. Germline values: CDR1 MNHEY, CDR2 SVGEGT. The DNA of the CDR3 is TGTGCCAGCAGTTACACCGACAGCCCGACCTATGGCTACACCTTC. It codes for CASSYTDSPTYGYTF.

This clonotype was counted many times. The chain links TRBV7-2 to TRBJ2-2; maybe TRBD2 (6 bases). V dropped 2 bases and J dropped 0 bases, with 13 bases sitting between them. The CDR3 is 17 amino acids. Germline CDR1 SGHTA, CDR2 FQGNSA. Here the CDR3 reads CASSLKDYPSNTGELFF. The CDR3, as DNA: TGTGCCAGCAGCTTAAAGGACTATCCCTCGAACACCGGGGAGCTGTTTTTT.